This entry lists 2 T cell receptor beta chains sequenced from one sample in a study of cytomegalovirus exposure and HLA in healthy donors. Data came from immunoSEQ multiplex PCR; TCRdb stores just in-frame clones and leaves some out. The table shows 200,000 or so clones, with 84% occurring only once. The source material was PBMCs. The receptor source for this set is a woman in her 30s in good health and CMV-seropositive.

The chain is built from TRBV28 and TRBJ2-1; D perhaps matches TRBD1 (6 bases). Looked up from germline, CDR1 is MDHEN and CDR2 is SYDVKM. Trimming took off 7 bases at V and 2 bases at J, with 15 bases between the two ends. This CDR3 region has 15 residues. CDR3 loop: CASNPPQGTYNEQFF. The CDR3 region has the DNA TGTGCCAGCAACCCCCCTCAGGGGACCTACAATGAGCAGTTCTTC.

The chain is built from TRBV30 and TRBJ1-2; 7 nucleotides align to TRBD1. Trimming cost V 1 base and J 2 bases; bases outside gene matches: 1. The CDR3 is 13 amino acids. Germline CDR1 and CDR2: GTSNPN and SVGIG (reference sequence). This CDR3 reads CAWSEQGNYGYTF. In DNA, the CDR3 is TGTGCCTGGAGTGAACAGGGGAACTATGGCTACACCTTC.